The 7 T cell receptor beta chains below all came from one sample that was sequenced in a study of CD8 T cells in Susac syndrome (dated by TCRdb to the late 2010s). Libraries were made using the immunoSEQ multiplex PCR assay. RNA was extracted with the RNeasy kit and 0.5 to 1 ug was reverse transcribed using random hexamers. TCRdb handled the public reads itself, with Q25 trimming in fastp and clone calling in MiXCR, and kept productive beta chains. Duplicate CDR3 protein sequences are folded into a single record with the most common DNA and genes. Within this sample are approximately 49,000 distinct CDR3 sequences, with roughly 94% of them counted one time only. The top ten hold about 0.8% of the sample. Sequencing was performed on CD8+ T cells from PBMCs. The source is a human donor with Susac syndrome.

The V gene is TRBV13, the J gene TRBJ2-1; either TRBD1 or TRBD2 may supply D (5 bases each). The CDR3 extends over 13 amino acids. The ends were cut back, 0 bases at V and 10 bases at J, with 10 bases in the middle. CDR1 and CDR2 (germline): PRHDT, FYEKMQ (reference sequence). The CDR3 DNA reads TGTGCCAGCAGCTTAGGGTTTGAGGGGGAGCAGTTCTTC. As protein: CASSLGFEGEQFF.

This clonotype was observed a single time. The chain is built from TRBV12-3 or TRBV12-4 and TRBJ2-3, with 8 nucleotides matching TRBD2. The CDR3 consists of 14 residues. The V gene end was trimmed by 3 bases and the J gene end by 7 bases; junction bases not matched to a gene: 6. The CDR3 spells CASSLVGGANTQYF. Written as DNA, the CDR3 is TGTGCCAGCAGTTTGGTCGGGGGGGCGAATACGCAGTATTTT.

The gene calls are TRBV7-2 and TRBJ1-2; tentatively, D is TRBD1 (6 bases). CDR3 length equals 14 residues. Germline loops: CDR1 SGHTA, CDR2 FQGNSA. V was clipped by 2 bases and J by 8 bases, with 15 bases between them. CDR3 region: CASSLTRQETGYTF. The CDR3 coding sequence is TGTGCCAGCAGCTTAACGAGACAGGAAACGGGCTACACCTTC.

The chain is built from TRBV9 and TRBJ2-1, with 9 bases fitting TRBD2. Germline CDR1 and CDR2: SGDLS and YYNGEE. V trimming: 4 bases; J trimming: 6 bases; junction bases outside the gene matches: 8. The CDR3 has 15 amino acids. CDR3 bases: TGTGCCAGCAGCACAAGCGGGGGGCCATCCAATGAGCAGTTCTTC. The encoded protein is CASSTSGGPSNEQFF.

The rearrangement links TRBV6-4 to TRBJ2-1; D is perhaps TRBD1 (5 bases). Between the trimmed V and J ends, which lost 3 bases and 4 bases, there was a span of 7 bases. CDR1 MRHNA and CDR2 SNTAGT come from the germline V gene. This CDR3 has 13 amino acids. The CDR3 here is CASSEDTYNEQFF. DNA for the CDR3: TGTGCCAGCAGTGAGGACACGTACAATGAGCAGTTCTTC.

As DNA, the CDR3 is TGTGCTAGTGGCTCCGGGCAGCCCCAGCATTTT. Its protein is CASGSGQPQHF. This chain links TRBV12-5 with TRBJ1-5; D is ambiguous. This CDR3 has 11 residues. From germline, CDR1 is LGHNT and CDR2 FRNRAP. The ends were cut back, 6 bases at V and 7 bases at J, with 7 bases in the middle.

The rearrangement links TRBV15 to TRBJ1-1; 7 nucleotides match TRBD1. The CDR3 covers 14 residues. V shed 8 bases, J shed 5 bases, and the junction held 11 bases outside the gene matches. Germline assignment: CDR1 LNHNV and CDR2 YYDKDF (reference sequence). CDR3 residues: CATFSDRDWTEAFF. The CDR3 region has the DNA TGTGCCACCTTCTCCGACAGGGATTGGACTGAAGCTTTCTTT.